These T cell receptor beta chains were read from a single sample in a study of tumor-infiltrating lymphocytes in primary liver carcinoma. TCRdb reprocessed the multiplex PCR reads with MiXCR, giving one entry per CDR3 protein. The sample holds 300,000 to 350,000 distinct CDR3 sequences, around 50% seen once. Sequencing was performed on peripheral blood. The receptor set was obtained from a woman aged 25 to 45 with primary liver carcinoma and hepatitis B virus infection. The CDR3 runs from the conserved cysteine through the conserved F or W. The D gene is left open where the match is weak. Size is omitted from some rows. Given values are once, few, many or a class for expanded clones.

d_call j_call clone_size v_call cdr3_nt cdr3_aa
- TRBJ2-1 - TRBV2 TGTGCCAGCAGTGGCACGGGAGTGCGATTCAATGAGCAGTTCTTC CASSGTGVRFNEQFF
- TRBJ1-1 few TRBV7-9 TGTGTCAGCAGCCCTGGTGGGGTCACTGAAGCTTTCTTT CVSSPGGVTEAFF
- TRBJ2-1 - TRBV29-1 TGCAGCGTTGAGGTCAGACTTGGCTTGGGTGAGCAGTTCTTC CSVEVRLGLGEQFF
- TRBJ2-1 many TRBV6-5 TGTGCCAGCAGTTATAGGGGCGGGCCATACAATGAGCAGTTCTTC CASSYRGGPYNEQFF
- TRBJ2-1 - TRBV11-2 TGTGCCAGCAGCCCCGCAATCGGAGTGCCCTACTACAATGAACAGTTCTTC CASSPAIGVPYYNEQFF
TRBD2 TRBJ2-7 - TRBV2 TGTGCCAGCAGTGAGACTAGCAGATACTACGAGCAGTACTTC CASSETSRYYEQYF
TRBD1 TRBJ1-5 - TRBV12-3/TRBV12-4 TGTGCCAGCGCCCAAAGGTTGTCCAGGGGGCTTAATCAGCCCCAGCATTTT CASAQRLSRGLNQPQHF
TRBD2 TRBJ2-2 once TRBV24-1 TGTGCCACCAGTGATCCGCGGGAGGCCTTCGCCGGGGAGCTGTTCTTT CATSDPREAFAGELFF
- TRBJ1-1 many TRBV11-2 TGTGCCAGCAGCTTCTACCCCACTGAAGCTTTCTTT CASSFYPTEAFF
- TRBJ1-1 - TRBV12-3/TRBV12-4 TGTGCCAGCAGTTTTGGACCAAACATTGAAGCTTTCTTT CASSFGPNIEAFF